Following are 12 T cell receptor beta chains from one sample sequenced in a study of patients and donors after allogeneic stem cell transplantation (dated by TCRdb to 2020 to 2021). To prepare the library, RT-PCR was applied. Instrument on record: NextSeq 550. The public reads were reanalyzed by TCRdb: fastp trimming at Q25, MiXCR alignment, in-frame beta chains only. Merged by CDR3 protein, the rows form single entries marked with the most common genes and DNA. A total of 90,000 to 120,000 distinct CDR3 sequences appear in this sample, around 33% of them only once. The leading ten clones occupy around 30% of the sample. Sequenced input: blood, either unsorted or a sorted T cell fraction (not recorded which). These TCRs come from a human donor who was either an allogeneic HSCT recipient or a stem cell or donor lymphocyte infusion donor (not recorded which). It is not recorded whose cells these are; they may come from a transplant donor.

This clonotype has just a few counts. This rearrangement joins TRBV29-1 to TRBJ2-3, with D perhaps matching TRBD2 (6 bases). Trimming took 4 bases from V and 4 from J, leaving 12 bases between them. Germline assignment: CDR1 SQVTM and CDR2 ANQGSEA. The CDR3 is 13 residues long. The CDR3 loop is CSVARGRADTQYF. The CDR3 DNA reads TGCAGCGTTGCCCGGGGGAGAGCAGATACGCAGTATTTT.

This chain uses TRBV7-9 with TRBJ2-3, with unresolved D. The CDR3 spans 16 residues. V dropped 5 bases and J dropped 2 bases, with 17 bases sitting between them. From germline, CDR1 is SEHNR and CDR2 FQNEAQ (reference sequence). The CDR3 spells CASSPGLAYPTDTQYF. DNA of the CDR3: TGTGCCAGCAGCCCCGGCCTCGCCTACCCCACAGATACGCAGTATTTT.

This clonotype was counted only a few times. One end of the junction fails to match germline, which may point to a read error. The genes are TRBV7-7 and TRBJ1-3; D not resolved. Germline loops: CDR1 SSHAT, CDR2 FNYEAQ (reference sequence). The CDR3 spans 13 residues. CDR3 sequence: CASSQEVGNTIYF. The CDR3, as DNA: TGTGCTAGCAGCCAGGAGGTCGGAAACACCATATATTTT.

This clonotype has only a few counts. The rearrangement joins TRBV7-2 to TRBJ2-1; D is uncertain. This CDR3 region has 14 residues. Germline CDR1 and CDR2: SGHTA and FQGNSA. Trimming shortened V by 8 bases and J by 9 bases, and 20 bases separated the two germline ends. The CDR3 sequence is CASVSGSLFSEQFF. The DNA for the CDR3 is TGTGCCAGCGTCTCCGGCAGCCTCTTTAGTGAGCAGTTCTTC. Looking up the rest from reference TRBV7-2 and TRBJ2-1 gives the full variable domain: GAGVSQSPSNKVTEKGKDVELRCDPISGHTALYWYRQSLGQGLEFLIYFQGNSAPDKSGLPSDRFSAERTGGSVSTLTIQRTQQEDSAVYLCASVSGSLFSEQFFGPGTRLTVL.

This clonotype showed up just a few times. The CDR3 protein is CASRNDRVKAFF. CDR3 DNA sequence: TGTGCCAGCAGGAATGACAGGGTAAAGGCTTTCTTT. This sequence joins TRBV12-3 or TRBV12-4 and TRBJ1-1; 7 nucleotides line up with TRBD1. V dropped 6 bases and J dropped 11; count of bases not matched to a gene: 9. The CDR3 loop spans 12 amino acids.

This clonotype was found a few times. The J gene is TRBJ1-1, the V gene TRBV12-3 or TRBV12-4; D remains unclear. The CDR3 consists of 12 residues. Between the trimmed V and J ends, which lost 7 bases and 2 bases, there was a span of 8 bases. The CDR3 protein is CASTSGNTEAFF. The CDR3 DNA reads as TGTGCCAGCACCTCAGGAAACACTGAAGCTTTCTTT.

This CDR3 is CASSQSGPRETQYF. CDR3 nucleotide sequence: TGCGCCAGCAGCCAATCGGGACCCCGAGAGACCCAGTACTTC. The chain carries TRBV4-1 and TRBJ2-5; D tentatively reads TRBD1 or TRBD2 (5 bases each). Trimming left V 2 bases short and J 4 bases short, with 11 bases between. Germline lookup yields CDR1 MGHRA and CDR2 YSYEKL. The CDR3 covers 14 residues.

The CDR3 DNA sequence: TGTGCCAGCGGGAGGGCCGGAGATACGCAGTATTTT. It specifies CASGRAGDTQYF. The chain employs TRBV7-2 and TRBJ2-3; 7 bases line up with TRBD2. The CDR3 is 12 amino acids. CDR1 and CDR2 from the germline V gene are SGHTA and FQGNSA. V shed 8 bases and J 5 bases; nucleotides not matched to a gene: 4.

The rearrangement links TRBV29-1 to TRBJ2-3; D is perhaps TRBD1 (6 bases). This CDR3 contains 14 residues. CDR1 SQVTM and CDR2 ANQGSEA come from the germline V gene. V was clipped by 4 bases and J by 0 bases, with 11 bases between them. The CDR3 loop reads CSVAVRGSTDTQYF. In nucleotides, the CDR3 is TGCAGCGTTGCGGTCAGGGGAAGCACAGATACGCAGTATTTT.

The chain couples TRBV27 to TRBJ2-5; 7 positions agree with TRBD1. The trim removed 3 bases at V and 0 bases at J, leaving 1 base unmatched. Germline CDR1 is MNHEY and CDR2 is SMNVEV (reference sequence). The CDR3 has 14 residues. For the CDR3, the DNA is TGTGCCAGCAGTTTCAGGGGGTACCAAGAGACCCAGTACTTC. Translation gives CASSFRGYQETQYF.

This clonotype was seen more than once but under ten times. The chain joins TRBV20-1 to TRBJ2-1, with 11 positions matching TRBD2. Germline V lookup: CDR1 DFQATT, CDR2 SNEGSKA (reference sequence). The CDR3 is 14 residues long. V trimming: 0 bases; J trimming: 9 bases; junction bases outside the gene matches: 4. Here the CDR3 reads CSARDRTSGFEQFF. CDR3 coding DNA: TGCAGTGCTAGAGATCGGACTAGCGGGTTTGAGCAGTTCTTC.

A few counts support this clonotype. This chain uses TRBV10-3 with TRBJ2-5; D uncertain. Trimming stripped 2 bases from V and 2 bases from J, with 12 bases between. This CDR3 spans 15 amino acids. Germline V lookup: CDR1 ENHRY, CDR2 SYGVKD. In nucleotides, the CDR3 is TGTGCCATCAGTGAGGATCTCGCCGTGCAAGAGACCCAGTACTTC. It codes for CAISEDLAVQETQYF.